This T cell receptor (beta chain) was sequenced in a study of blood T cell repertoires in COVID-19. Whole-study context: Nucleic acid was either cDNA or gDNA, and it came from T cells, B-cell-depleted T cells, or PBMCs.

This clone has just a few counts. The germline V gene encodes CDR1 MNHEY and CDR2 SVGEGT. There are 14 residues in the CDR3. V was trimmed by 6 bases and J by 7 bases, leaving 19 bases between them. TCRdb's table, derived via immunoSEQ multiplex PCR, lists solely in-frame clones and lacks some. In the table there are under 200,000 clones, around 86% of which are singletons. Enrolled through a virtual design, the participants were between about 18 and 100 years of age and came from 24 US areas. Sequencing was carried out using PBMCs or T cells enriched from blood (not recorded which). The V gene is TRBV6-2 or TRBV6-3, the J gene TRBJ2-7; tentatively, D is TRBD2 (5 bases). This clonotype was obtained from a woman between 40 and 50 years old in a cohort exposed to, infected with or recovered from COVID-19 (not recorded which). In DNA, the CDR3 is TGTGCCAGCAGCCGAGGACTGGGCCGTCAGGAGCAGTACTTC. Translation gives CASSRGLGRQEQYF.